The 14 T cell receptor beta chains below come from one sample, sequenced in a study of control samples from healthy donors and cancer patients. The method was immunoSEQ multiplex PCR; TCRdb's version includes in-frame clones alone and lacks a portion of them. The sample holds more than 95,000 clones; 87% are singletons and the top ten take 2.9%. Sequenced material: blood. These receptors were obtained from a man aged 55 to 70 in good health.

V and J are TRBV28 and TRBJ2-3, with 9 positions matching TRBD2. The V gene's germline CDR1 is MDHEN and CDR2 SYDVKM. Unmatched junction bases numbered 12, after V lost 5 bases and J lost 0 bases. The CDR3 extends over 18 amino acids. CDR3 nucleotides: TGTGCCAGCAGTCCCCAGGGTCTAGCGGGATCTAGCACAGATACGCAGTATTTT. Protein product: CASSPQGLAGSSTDTQYF.

V is TRBV3-1 (or the pseudogene TRBV3-2) and J is TRBJ1-5, with 7 bases identical to TRBD1. This CDR3 region has 14 residues. CDR1 and CDR2 from the germline V gene are LGHDT and YNNKEL (reference sequence). Unmatched junction bases numbered 2, after V lost 2 bases and J lost 4 bases. The CDR3 sequence: CASSQTGVNQPQHF. CDR3 sequence (DNA): TGTGCCAGCAGCCAAACAGGGGTGAATCAGCCCCAGCATTTT.

This chain joins TRBV19 and TRBJ2-3, with 13 bases aligning to TRBD2. The trim removed 7 bases at V and 4 bases at J, leaving 14 bases unmatched. CDR3 length: 18 amino acids. Germline V gives CDR1 LNHDA, CDR2 SQIVND (reference sequence). Here the CDR3 reads CASKKRIGTSGVADTQYF. The CDR3 bases are TGTGCCAGTAAAAAACGAATCGGGACTAGCGGGGTTGCAGATACGCAGTATTTT.

The chain links TRBV28 to TRBJ2-3, with 10 bases that match TRBD2. The CDR3 loop spans 15 amino acids. Germline trimming cut 5 bases from V and 1 base from J; bases unmatched to any gene: 3. CDR1 is MDHEN and CDR2 is SYDVKM in the germline V gene. CDR3 sequence reads: CASSSLAGGTDTQYF. The DNA of the CDR3 is TGTGCCAGCAGTAGCCTAGCGGGGGGCACAGATACGCAGTATTTT.

V usage is TRBV9 and J usage is TRBJ1-1, with D perhaps matching TRBD1 (5 bases). Germline CDR1 SGDLS, CDR2 YYNGEE. Deletions cut 0 bases from V and 1 base from J, with 7 bases between. The CDR3 extends over 14 amino acids. The CDR3 reads CASSVGTTNTEAFF. CDR3 nucleotides: TGTGCCAGCAGCGTAGGGACAACGAACACTGAAGCTTTCTTT.

The chain couples TRBV2 to TRBJ1-1; D may be TRBD1 (5 bases). The V and J ends lost 3 bases and 4 bases respectively, with 6 bases between them. Germline CDR1 SNHLY, CDR2 FYNNEI. The CDR3 runs to 12 residues. The CDR3 loop reads CASSDQGTEAFF. CDR3 in DNA: TGTGCCAGCAGTGACCAGGGCACTGAAGCTTTCTTT.

This chain connects TRBV2 to TRBJ1-2; unclear D gene. Germline CDR1 SNHLY, CDR2 FYNNEI. This CDR3 comprises 11 residues. The V end lost 7 bases, the J end lost 11 bases, and 14 bases lay between the germline ends. The CDR3 nucleotides are TGTGCCAGCACCAGGCGGCCACCTTACACCTTC. Amino acids: CASTRRPPYTF.

This chain connects TRBV19 to TRBJ1-5, with D perhaps matching TRBD1 (5 bases). Germline assignment: CDR1 LNHDA and CDR2 SQIVND (reference sequence). The CDR3 sequence is 17 residues long. V was trimmed by 1 base and J by 6 bases, leaving 19 bases between them. CDR3 amino acids: CASSIAARVKGGQPQHF. Written as DNA, the CDR3 is TGTGCCAGTAGTATAGCGGCCAGGGTAAAAGGAGGTCAGCCCCAGCATTTT.

The V and J genes are TRBV18 and TRBJ1-3, with D perhaps TRBD1 (6 bases). CDR1 is KGHSH and CDR2 is LQKENI in the germline V gene. Trimming shortened V by 6 bases and J by 0 bases, and 15 bases separated the two germline ends. This CDR3 contains 16 residues. The CDR3 nucleotides are TGTGCCAGCTCGGAGAGGACAGAGATCTCTGGAAACACCATATATTTT. This encodes CASSERTEISGNTIYF. Full variable domain (missing parts from reference TRBV18 and TRBJ1-3): NAGVMQNPRHLVRRRGQEARLRCSPMKGHSHVYWYRQLPEEGLKFMVYLQKENIIDESGMPKERFSAEFPKEGPSILRIQQVVRGDSAAYFCASSERTEISGNTIYFGEGSWLTVV.

The count of this clone is one. The rearrangement links TRBV28 to TRBJ1-2; D remains ambiguous. Germline loops: CDR1 MDHEN, CDR2 SYDVKM. The ends were cut back, 5 bases at V and 8 bases at J, with 12 bases in the middle. The CDR3 loop spans 12 amino acids. CDR3 protein: CASSLTARGYTF. CDR3 nucleotides: TGTGCCAGCAGTCTGACGGCGAGGGGCTACACCTTC.

The DNA for the CDR3 is TGTGCCAGCTCACCGGCGGCAGGGCTCACCAATGAGCAGTTCTTC. The encoded protein is CASSPAAGLTNEQFF. The rearrangement joins TRBV18 to TRBJ2-1; TRBD1 might be the D (5 bases). The CDR3 is made up of 15 amino acids. Trimming took 3 bases from V and 6 from J, leaving 15 bases between them. Per the germline V gene, CDR1 is KGHSH and CDR2 is LQKENI.

This clone was counted only a few times. The chain joins TRBV12-3 or TRBV12-4 to TRBJ1-2, with a possible D match to TRBD1 (6 bases). Trimming removed 3 bases from V and 7 bases from J, with 9 bases in between. This CDR3 is built from 12 residues. CDR3 in amino acids: CASSFQGTGYTF. DNA of the CDR3: TGTGCCAGCAGTTTTCAGGGGACTGGCTACACCTTC.

The chain recombines TRBV5-1 with TRBJ1-4; a weak D match, TRBD1 (5 bases). The V gene's germline CDR1 is SGHRS and CDR2 YFSETQ. V gave up 2 bases and J gave up 4 bases, with 15 bases separating them. The CDR3 is 16 residues long. The CDR3 region is CASSLIAGAINEKLFF. The DNA for the CDR3 is TGCGCCAGCAGCTTAATTGCCGGGGCGATTAATGAAAAACTGTTTTTT. The full variable domain, completed using reference TRBV5-1 and TRBJ1-4, is KAGVTQTPRYLIKTRGQQVTLSCSPISGHRSVSWYQQTPGQGLQFLFEYFSETQRNKGNFPGRFSGRQFSNSRSEMNVSTLELGDSALYLCASSLIAGAINEKLFFGSGTQLSVL.

J is TRBJ2-1 and V is TRBV24-1; D unclear. Germline-derived CDR1 and CDR2 are KGHDR and SFDVKD. The V end was cut by 4 bases, the J end by 5 bases, with 14 bases between. The CDR3 totals 15 residues. The CDR3 nucleotides are TGTGCCACCAGTGACCCCACCGAGCCTAACAATGAGCAGTTCTTC. Translation gives CATSDPTEPNNEQFF.